This T cell receptor beta chain was identified during a study of regulatory T cells in long-lasting Graves disease. Arm-PCR with iRepertoire HTBI primers amplified the CDR3 regions for these TCR beta libraries. One entry per CDR3 protein results from TCRdb running MiXCR on the multiplex PCR reads. The sample yields 550,000 or so distinct CDR3 sequences, around 12% seen once. This CDR3 region has 15 residues. The V gene's germline CDR1 is KGHSH and CDR2 LQKENI. Trimming removed 3 bases from V and 4 bases from J; junction bases left unmatched: 7. Sample time point: newly diagnosed GD, antithyroid drugs for less than 3 months. There was RNA extracted from PBMCs, and the TCR library was made from it. Patients came from an endocrinology department in Xi'an, China. This clonotype has at least ten counts. Its antigen remains unidentified. Points from the study as a whole: Segments TRBV28, TRBJ1-2 and TRBJ2-5 showed preferential usage in persistent disease.

These data were likewise used in another study, on T cells in Graves' hyperthyroidism and ophthalmopathy. That source notes: Graves' hyperthyroidism was deemed stable given no ophthalmopathy progression within 18 months. The HTBI primer set served for first-round RT-PCR of the TCR CDR3.

The sample consisted of peripheral blood mononuclear cells (PBMCs), taken at new diagnosis, from a patient treated with antithyroid drugs. This receptor was identified in a woman between 25 and 40 years old with Graves disease. V and J are TRBV18 and TRBJ2-7, with TRBD2 identical over 9 bases. The CDR3: CASSPPGSGSYEQYF. CDR3 DNA sequence: TGTGCCAGCTCACCTCCGGGTAGCGGGAGTTACGAGCAGTACTTC.